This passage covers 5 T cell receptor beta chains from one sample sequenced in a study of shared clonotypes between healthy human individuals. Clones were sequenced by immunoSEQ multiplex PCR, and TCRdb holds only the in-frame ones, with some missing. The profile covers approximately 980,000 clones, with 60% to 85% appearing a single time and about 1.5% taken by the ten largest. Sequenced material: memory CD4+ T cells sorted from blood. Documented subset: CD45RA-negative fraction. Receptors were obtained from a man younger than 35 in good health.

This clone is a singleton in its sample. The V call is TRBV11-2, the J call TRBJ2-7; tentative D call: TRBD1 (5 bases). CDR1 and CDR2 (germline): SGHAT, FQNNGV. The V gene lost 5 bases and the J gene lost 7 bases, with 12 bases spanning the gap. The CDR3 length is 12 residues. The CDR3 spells CASSPTALEQYF. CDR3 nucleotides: TGTGCCAGCAGCCCGACAGCCCTGGAGCAGTACTTC.

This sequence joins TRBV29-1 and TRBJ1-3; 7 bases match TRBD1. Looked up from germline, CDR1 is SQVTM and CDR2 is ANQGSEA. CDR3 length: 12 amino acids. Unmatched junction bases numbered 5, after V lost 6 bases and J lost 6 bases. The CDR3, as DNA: TGCAGCGTCGAACAGGGGAAAAACACCATATATTTT. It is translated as CSVEQGKNTIYF.

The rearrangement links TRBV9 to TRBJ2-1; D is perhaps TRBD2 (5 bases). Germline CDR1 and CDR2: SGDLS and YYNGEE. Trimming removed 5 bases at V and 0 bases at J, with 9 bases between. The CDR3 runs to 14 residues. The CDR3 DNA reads TGTGCCAGCAGTCCACGGGGCTCCTACAATGAGCAGTTCTTC. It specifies CASSPRGSYNEQFF.

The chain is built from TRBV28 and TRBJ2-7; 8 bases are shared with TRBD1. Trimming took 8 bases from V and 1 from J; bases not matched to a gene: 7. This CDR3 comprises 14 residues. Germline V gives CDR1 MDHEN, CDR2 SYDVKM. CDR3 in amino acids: CASLDRGPSYEQYF. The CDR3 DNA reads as TGTGCCAGCCTAGACAGGGGCCCTTCCTACGAGCAGTACTTC.

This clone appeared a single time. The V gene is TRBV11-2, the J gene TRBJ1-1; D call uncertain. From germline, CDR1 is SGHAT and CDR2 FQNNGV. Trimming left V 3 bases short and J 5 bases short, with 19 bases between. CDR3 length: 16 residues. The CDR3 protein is CASSFGGARSGTEAFF. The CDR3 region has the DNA TGTGCCAGCAGCTTCGGTGGCGCACGCTCGGGGACTGAAGCTTTCTTT.